This TCR beta chain was found in a study of T cells in Graves' hyperthyroidism and ophthalmopathy. Germline-derived CDR1 and CDR2 are SGDLS and YYNGEE. The CDR3 spans 12 residues. Trimming shortened V by 3 bases and J by 11 bases, and 14 bases separated the two germline ends. TCR beta CDR3 regions were amplified from RNA. In the first-round RT-PCR of the TCR CDR3, the HTBI primer set was used. TCRdb processed the multiplex PCR reads anew with MiXCR; each CDR3 protein has one entry. This table holds under 700,000 distinct CDR3 sequences, about a sixth found once. The rearrangement links TRBV9 to TRBJ1-1; D is possibly TRBD1 (6 bases). Sequencing was performed on blood. The TCR originated in a woman between 18 and 29 years old with Graves' hyperthyroidism. Here the CDR3 reads CASSAGGQVAFF. CDR3 coding DNA: TGTGCCAGCAGCGCCGGGGGGCAGGTCGCTTTCTTT.